This T cell receptor (beta chain) was retrieved from a study of cytomegalovirus exposure and HLA in healthy donors. General observations from the study: A later analysis revealed that TCR association rates differed between HLA loci, peaking at DRB1 and bottoming out at HLA-C. Further analysis was carried out later, and it showed several of the most significant clusters appearing linked to common viral pathogens.

This clone was detected a few times. Its antigen is still unknown. Germline-derived CDR1 and CDR2 are LNHDA and SQIVND (reference sequence). The CDR3 contains 15 residues. V lost 5 bases and J lost 0, with 11 bases in between. It was with 60 Vbeta and 13 Jbeta primers that the PCR ran. TCRdb's copy holds only in-frame clones and misses some; the assay was immunoSEQ multiplex PCR. The table includes 200,000 to 250,000 clones, approximately 82% detected once. The clonotype was recovered from a man between 18 and 29 years old in good health and CMV-seronegative. This chain connects TRBV19 to TRBJ1-5; D not certain. Sequencing was done on a sample of PBMCs. Here the CDR3 DNA reads TGTGCCAGTAGTTACTCGACAAATAGCAATCAGCCCCAGCATTTT. Amino acids: CASSYSTNSNQPQHF.